One and the same sample provided the 30 T cell receptor beta chains below, sequenced in a study of T cell responses to AZD1222 COVID-19 vaccine. The method was immunoSEQ multiplex PCR; TCRdb's version includes in-frame clones alone and lacks a portion of them. The data show about 66,000 clones, 80% to 95% seen once. The sequencing used peripheral blood, collected 28 days after the second dose of the MenACWY control vaccine. The receptors shown here come from an adult who received the MenACWY meningococcal vaccine as a control.

The V and J genes are TRBV28 and TRBJ1-2; D uncertain. The germline V gene has CDR1 MDHEN and CDR2 SYDVKM. The CDR3 is 12 residues long. The germline V and J ends were trimmed by 6 bases and 2 bases, with 7 bases remaining between them. CDR3 region: CASRGGNYGYTF. Written as DNA, the CDR3 is TGTGCCAGCAGGGGCGGCAACTATGGCTACACCTTC.

The chain carries TRBV10-2 and TRBJ1-2, with D unresolved. The length of the CDR3 is 14 residues. Trimming pared 3 bases from V and 8 bases from J, leaving 16 bases between. Germline loops: CDR1 WSHSY, CDR2 SAAADI. The CDR3 DNA reads as TGCGCCAGCAGTGAAGGTTTGGGGATAGGGGGCTACACCTTC. This translates into CASSEGLGIGGYTF.

In this sample, this clone turned up a few times. The chain employs TRBV28 and TRBJ1-2; tentatively, D is TRBD1 (5 bases). V lost 7 bases and J lost 6, with 12 bases in between. The CDR3 totals 12 residues. Germline V gene data show CDR1 as MDHEN and CDR2 as SYDVKM. CDR3 residues: CASIAGQNGYTF. CDR3 DNA sequence: TGTGCCAGCATTGCAGGGCAAAATGGCTACACCTTC.

The chain carries TRBV10-3 and TRBJ1-6; 7 nucleotides agree with TRBD1. This CDR3 spans 15 amino acids. CDR1 is ENHRY and CDR2 is SYGVKD in the germline V gene. V gave up 6 bases and J gave up 6 bases; unmatched junction bases: 8. DNA of the CDR3: TGTGCCATCAGGGGGGGGGACAGCAGTAATTCACCCCTCCACTTT. Its protein is CAIRGGDSSNSPLHF.

Only one count was recorded for this clone. The V call is TRBV11-2, the J call TRBJ2-5; TRBD1 or TRBD2 may be the D gene (5 bases each). The germline V and J ends were trimmed by 5 bases and 3 bases, with 22 bases remaining between them. Germline CDR1 and CDR2: SGHAT and FQNNGV. This CDR3 region has 17 residues. In DNA, the CDR3 is TGTGCCAGCAGCCCCAAGATGTTTCCGGGACCCGAAGAGACCCAGTACTTC. This translates into CASSPKMFPGPEETQYF. The variable domain in full, completed from reference TRBV11-2 and TRBJ2-5, reads EAGVAQSPRYKIIEKRQSVAFWCNPISGHATLYWYQQILGQGPKLLIQFQNNGVVDDSQLPKDRFSAERLKGVDSTLKIQPAKLEDSAVYLCASSPKMFPGPEETQYFGPGTRLLVL.

The CDR3 DNA sequence: TGTGCCAGCAGACCTCCCCGACAGGGCGGTGGCTACACCTTC. Translation gives CASRPPRQGGGYTF. This chain links TRBV28 with TRBJ1-2, with 7 bases that match TRBD1. Germline CDR1 reads MDHEN; CDR2 reads SYDVKM. Losses at the gene ends were 6 bases for V and 7 bases for J; bases not matched to a gene: 11. The CDR3 extends over 14 amino acids.

The gene calls are TRBV6-5 and TRBJ1-2; D is uncertain. Per germline, CDR1 MNHEY and CDR2 SVGAGI. The ends were cut back, 2 bases at V and 8 bases at J, with 18 bases in the middle. The length of the CDR3 is 15 residues. CDR3 nucleotide sequence: TGTGCCAGCAGTTACAATCTCCTGGCCAGCGGGGGCTACACCTTC. It specifies CASSYNLLASGGYTF.

V and J are TRBV5-4 and TRBJ1-6; a weak D match, TRBD1 (5 bases). Trimming took 0 bases from V and 7 from J, leaving 8 bases between them. Per germline, CDR1 SGHNT and CDR2 YYREEE (reference sequence). This CDR3 is 14 amino acids long. In DNA form, the CDR3 reads TGTGCCAGCAGCTTGGGGGGCCTCAATTCACCCCTCCACTTT. Encoded protein: CASSLGGLNSPLHF.

This chain joins TRBV9 and TRBJ1-3; D perhaps matches TRBD1 (6 bases). The CDR3 totals 16 residues. From germline, CDR1 is SGDLS and CDR2 YYNGEE. Trimming stripped 5 bases from V and 3 bases from J, with 18 bases between. The CDR3 loop reads CASSQSPGGSGNTIYF. The CDR3 DNA reads as TGTGCCAGCAGTCAAAGTCCGGGGGGCAGTGGAAACACCATATATTTT.

The chain recombines TRBV5-4 with TRBJ1-2; the D is unclear. The V gene's germline CDR1 is SGHNT and CDR2 YYREEE (reference sequence). The CDR3 sequence is 15 residues long. Trimming pared 5 bases from V and 5 bases from J, leaving 19 bases between. As DNA, the CDR3 is TGTGCCAGCAGTCCTGATCTGGTCCGAGGATATGGCTACACCTTC. Protein: CASSPDLVRGYGYTF.

This chain connects TRBV4-1 to TRBJ1-5, with 9 nucleotides matching TRBD1. Trimming removed 4 bases from V and 2 bases from J; junction bases left unmatched: 3. Germline-derived CDR1 and CDR2 are MGHRA and YSYEKL. This CDR3 contains 15 residues. CDR3 in DNA: TGCGCCAGCAGCCTCGGACAGGGGCGCAATCAGCCCCAGCATTTT. Its translation: CASSLGQGRNQPQHF.

The table lists this clone with a count of one. V and J are TRBV28 and TRBJ1-1; D is ambiguous. Germline lookup yields CDR1 MDHEN and CDR2 SYDVKM. This CDR3 spans 10 amino acids. With 3 bases removed from V and 7 bases from J, the gap between germline ends came to 3 bases. CDR3 nucleotide sequence: TGTGCCAGCAGTTTCGATGAAGCTTTCTTT. Amino acid sequence: CASSFDEAFF.

V gene TRBV6-6 combines with J gene TRBJ1-6; 8 nucleotides match TRBD1. This CDR3 comprises 16 residues. J was trimmed by 9 bases and V by 4 bases; bases with no gene match: 11. Looked up from germline, CDR1 is MNHNY and CDR2 is SVGAGI (reference sequence). CDR3 sequence reads: CASSFTSGTGPSPLHF. DNA for the CDR3: TGTGCCAGCAGTTTCACATCCGGGACAGGCCCTTCACCCCTCCACTTT.

This chain connects TRBV2 to TRBJ2-1; D is perhaps TRBD2 (6 bases). The length of the CDR3 is 15 residues. Germline CDR1 reads SNHLY; CDR2 reads FYNNEI. Trimming stripped 6 bases from V and 6 bases from J, with 18 bases between. This chain's CDR3 is CASSGLASGLNEQFF. The DNA for the CDR3 is TGTGCCAGCAGCGGCCTAGCGTCGGGGCTCAATGAGCAGTTCTTC.

The table lists this clone with a count of one. The chain links TRBV3-1 (or the pseudogene TRBV3-2) to TRBJ2-1, with 10 bases identical to TRBD2. Germline loops: CDR1 LGHDT, CDR2 YNNKEL (reference sequence). V lost 1 base to trimming and J lost 8 bases; unmatched junction nucleotides: 8. The CDR3 extends over 16 amino acids. CDR3 in amino acids: CASSQGLAGVLDEQFF. CDR3 nucleotide sequence: TGTGCCAGCAGCCAAGGGCTAGCGGGAGTATTAGATGAGCAGTTCTTC.

The gene calls are TRBV28 and TRBJ2-7; TRBD1 is a possible D gene (5 bases). This CDR3 comprises 15 residues. Germline assignment: CDR1 MDHEN and CDR2 SYDVKM. The V gene lost 6 bases and the J gene lost 4 bases, with 19 bases spanning the gap. CDR3 DNA sequence: TGTGCCAGCAGCCAGACAGACATTGGGTTATACGAGCAGTACTTC. Its translation is CASSQTDIGLYEQYF.

The chain couples TRBV27 to TRBJ1-4, with D perhaps matching TRBD1 (5 bases). CDR3 length: 14 amino acids. Germline V gives CDR1 MNHEY, CDR2 SMNVEV (reference sequence). Trimming removed 8 bases from V and 7 bases from J, with 17 bases in between. As DNA, the CDR3 is TGTGCCAGCCGACCGGGGAGTAGGGGTGAAAAACTGTTTTTT. The encoded protein is CASRPGSRGEKLFF.

Here the CDR3 reads CASSYAWTGTTGELFF. CDR3 sequence (DNA): TGTGCCAGCAGTTACGCCTGGACAGGGACCACCGGGGAGCTGTTTTTT. The gene calls are TRBV6-5 and TRBJ2-2; TRBD1 matches 8 bases. V trimming: 2 bases; J trimming: 4 bases; junction bases outside the gene matches: 6. The CDR3 contains 16 residues. Per germline, CDR1 MNHEY and CDR2 SVGAGI.

V and J are TRBV6-5 and TRBJ1-2; D is possibly TRBD1 (6 bases). Trimming pared 8 bases from V and 8 bases from J, leaving 18 bases between. Germline loops: CDR1 MNHEY, CDR2 SVGAGI. This CDR3 region has 13 residues. This CDR3 reads CASRDPGERGYTF. The CDR3 DNA sequence: TGTGCCAGCCGCGATCCAGGGGAACGCGGCTACACCTTC.

The chain combines TRBV5-1 with TRBJ2-5; 8 positions match TRBD2. J gave up 4 bases and V 0 bases, and 8 bases lay outside the gene matches. The germline gives CDR1 SGHRS, CDR2 YFSETQ. This CDR3 region has 16 residues. The chain's CDR3 is CASSLALAGSGETQYF. CDR3 DNA sequence: TGCGCCAGCAGCTTGGCGTTAGCGGGAAGCGGAGAGACCCAGTACTTC.

This sequence joins TRBV11-2 and TRBJ2-7; 9 positions match TRBD1. Trimming cost V 5 bases and J 4 bases; bases outside gene matches: 9. CDR1 is SGHAT and CDR2 is FQNNGV in the germline V gene. The CDR3 spans 15 residues. CDR3 region: CASSTRAGQGYEQYF. The CDR3 bases are TGTGCCAGCAGCACCAGGGCAGGACAGGGGTACGAGCAGTACTTC.

This clone was observed a single time. This sequence joins TRBV19 and TRBJ2-2, with no clear D. Germline V gene lookup returns CDR1 LNHDA and CDR2 SQIVND (reference sequence). Between the trimmed V and J ends, which lost 3 bases and 5 bases, there was a span of 19 bases. The CDR3 is 17 amino acids. In DNA, the CDR3 is TGTGCCAGTAGTATTGTGAACCCAAACGGTTGGACCGGGGAGCTGTTTTTT. This codes for CASSIVNPNGWTGELFF.

This chain joins TRBV10-3 and TRBJ2-1; D gene uncertain. The V end was cut by 7 bases, the J end by 6 bases, with 13 bases between. The CDR3 is 13 amino acids. Germline-derived CDR1 and CDR2 are ENHRY and SYGVKD. The CDR3 DNA is TGTGCCATCACCGCGTTGGATACCAATGAGCAGTTCTTC. Encoded protein: CAITALDTNEQFF.

The chain recombines TRBV5-4 with TRBJ1-1; tentative D call: TRBD1 (5 bases). The CDR3 consists of 15 residues. V was pared by 0 bases and J by 1 base, with 10 bases between. Germline CDR1 reads SGHNT; CDR2 reads YYREEE (reference sequence). The CDR3 sequence is CASSLVRGPNTEAFF. The CDR3 DNA sequence: TGTGCCAGCAGCTTGGTGAGGGGCCCGAACACTGAAGCTTTCTTT.

This chain connects TRBV3-1 (or the pseudogene TRBV3-2) to TRBJ2-2; D ambiguous. V was trimmed by 6 bases and J by 5 bases, leaving 16 bases between them. The CDR3 runs to 15 residues. Per the germline V gene, CDR1 is LGHDT and CDR2 is YNNKEL (reference sequence). CDR3 sequence: CASRHSFSGTGELFF. The CDR3 DNA reads TGTGCCAGCAGACATTCCTTTTCTGGGACCGGGGAGCTGTTTTTT.

The chain combines TRBV30 with TRBJ2-1; 10 bases align to TRBD2. The junction had 7 bases not matched to a gene; V was cut back by 4 bases and J by 10 bases. The CDR3 loop spans 13 amino acids. CDR1 is GTSNPN, CDR2 SVGIG, per germline (reference sequence). The CDR3 DNA reads as TGTGCCTGGAATCTAGCGGGAGCTGGGGAGCAGTTCTTC. Translation gives CAWNLAGAGEQFF. Based on the CDR3 plus reference TRBV30 and TRBJ2-1, the full variable domain is SQTIHQWPATLVQPVGSPLSLECTVEGTSNPNLYWYRQAAGRGLQLLFYSVGIGQISSEVPQNLSASRPQDRQFILSSKKLLLSDSGFYLCAWNLAGAGEQFFGPGTRLTVL.

J is TRBJ1-1 and V is TRBV5-1; the D gene is possibly TRBD1 (5 bases). The germline V and J ends were trimmed by 3 bases and 1 base, with 10 bases remaining between them. The CDR3 has 14 residues. Germline V gene sequence: CDR1 SGHRS, CDR2 YFSETQ. The CDR3 DNA reads as TGCGCCAGCAGCTCAGGGACGGCGAACACTGAAGCTTTCTTT. It yields the protein CASSSGTANTEAFF.

V gene TRBV5-1 combines with J gene TRBJ1-1; TRBD1 matches at 8 bases. After removal of 4 bases from V and 6 bases from J, the junction contained 11 bases not matched to a gene. This CDR3 is 15 amino acids long. Looked up from germline, CDR1 is SGHRS and CDR2 is YFSETQ. The chain's CDR3 is CASSRDGQGRAEAFF. The CDR3 DNA reads as TGCGCCAGCAGCCGGGATGGACAGGGCAGGGCTGAAGCTTTCTTT.

The V gene is TRBV6-5, the J gene TRBJ2-7; 11 bases line up with TRBD2. Germline V gene data show CDR1 as MNHEY and CDR2 as SVGAGI. This CDR3 has 16 residues. J lost 2 bases, V lost 0 bases, and 3 bases had no gene match. DNA for the CDR3: TGTGCCAGCAGTTACTCGACTAGCGGGGCTACCTACGAGCAGTACTTC. Its protein is CASSYSTSGATYEQYF.

The chain uses TRBV28 and TRBJ2-1; a possible D gene is TRBD1 (6 bases). Germline V gives CDR1 MDHEN, CDR2 SYDVKM. Trimming shortened V by 6 bases and J by 10 bases, and 22 bases separated the two germline ends. This CDR3 region has 15 residues. In DNA form, the CDR3 reads TGTGCCAGCAGGGGGGCCGGGACCTTCCTTGGAGAGCAGTTCTTC. It specifies CASRGAGTFLGEQFF.